The sequence of this T cell receptor beta chain was determined in a study of post-analysis software for immune sequencing data. Study-wide results and caveats: Several TRBV segments were more frequent in patients than controls; TRBV5-6, TRBV5-1 and TRBV20-1 belonged to this group.

V trimming: 3 bases; J trimming: 4 bases; junction bases outside the gene matches: 9. CDR1 LNHNV and CDR2 YYDKDF come from the germline V gene (reference sequence). The CDR3 contains 16 residues. Carried by the TCR beta cDNA libraries were unique molecular identifiers. TCRdb itself ran the PCR reads through MiXCR, one entry per CDR3 protein. The sample lists roughly 540,000 distinct CDR3 sequences, approximately 31% occurring once. This clonotype has only a few counts. Its cognate antigen is unknown. This TCR was recovered from a girl younger than 18 with multiple sclerosis. The sequencing input was blood. This chain connects TRBV15 to TRBJ2-1; 7 bases match TRBD1. CDR3 region: CATSRVTGVGYNEQFF. CDR3 coding DNA: TGTGCCACCAGCAGGGTCACAGGGGTTGGTTACAATGAGCAGTTCTTC.